This entry lists 21 T cell receptor beta chains sequenced from one sample in a study of T cell responses to AZD1222 COVID-19 vaccine. The method was immunoSEQ multiplex PCR; TCRdb's version includes in-frame clones alone and lacks a portion of them. The sample yields over 85,000 clones, about 94% seen once. Sample: peripheral blood, taken 28 days after the second AZD1222 dose. These TCRs come from an adult who received the AZD1222 COVID-19 vaccine.

The chain combines TRBV27 with TRBJ1-6; D is possibly TRBD1 (6 bases). CDR3 length: 16 residues. V was clipped by 6 bases and J by 5 bases, with 17 bases between them. Germline V gives CDR1 MNHEY, CDR2 SMNVEV (reference sequence). The CDR3 sequence is CASSYQRTADNSPLHF. The CDR3 DNA is TGTGCCAGCAGCTATCAGAGGACAGCTGATAATTCACCCCTCCACTTT.

The rearrangement joins TRBV6-5 to TRBJ2-7, with 9 bases that match TRBD1. Germline values: CDR1 MNHEY, CDR2 SVGAGI. The CDR3 covers 15 residues. V lost 1 base, J lost 1 base, and 2 bases stayed unmatched. The CDR3 here is CASSYYGTGSYEQYF. CDR3 nucleotide sequence: TGTGCCAGCAGTTACTATGGGACAGGGTCCTACGAGCAGTACTTC.

The chain has TRBV18 and TRBJ2-2; D gene unclear. CDR1 is KGHSH and CDR2 is LQKENI in the germline V gene. The CDR3 contains 14 residues. Between the trimmed V and J ends, which lost 2 bases and 2 bases, there was a span of 6 bases. The CDR3 loop reads CASSPNRNTGELFF. The CDR3 coding sequence is TGTGCCAGCTCACCAAACAGAAACACCGGGGAGCTGTTTTTT.

The chain couples TRBV5-1 to TRBJ1-1; D not certain. Germline assignment: CDR1 SGHRS and CDR2 YFSETQ. This CDR3 contains 13 residues. Trimming cost V 3 bases and J 2 bases, with 8 bases left between them. The CDR3 DNA reads as TGCGCCAGCAGCTCCAAGGGCAACACTGAAGCTTTCTTT. Protein: CASSSKGNTEAFF.

V usage is TRBV15 and J usage is TRBJ2-2; 9 nucleotides agree with TRBD1. This CDR3 is built from 17 residues. CDR1 and CDR2 from the germline V gene are LNHNV and YYDKDF (reference sequence). Trimming removed 4 bases from V and 4 bases from J; junction bases left unmatched: 10. CDR3 DNA sequence: TGTGCCACCAGCATCCACAGGGGGCAGAGTCCCACCGGGGAGCTGTTTTTT. It yields the protein CATSIHRGQSPTGELFF.

This chain links TRBV19 with TRBJ2-3; D gene unclear. The CDR3 totals 15 residues. Trimming stripped 3 bases from V and 1 base from J, with 11 bases between. Germline V gene sequence: CDR1 LNHDA, CDR2 SQIVND (reference sequence). CDR3 sequence: CASSIPRRGTDTQYF. The CDR3 DNA is TGTGCCAGTAGTATTCCCCGCCGGGGCACAGATACGCAGTATTTT.

The chain combines TRBV19 with TRBJ2-7; TRBD2 matches 10 bases. J gave up 6 bases and V 3 bases, and 8 bases lay outside the gene matches. Looked up from germline, CDR1 is LNHDA and CDR2 is SQIVND (reference sequence). This CDR3 comprises 15 residues. For the CDR3, the DNA is TGTGCCAGTAGTATTTGGGCTAGCGGGAGCGGCGAGCAGTACTTC. Protein product: CASSIWASGSGEQYF.

CDR3 nucleotide sequence: TGTGCCAGCAGCCTAGGAGGACTAGCAGATTACGAGCAGTACTTC. It codes for CASSLGGLADYEQYF. This chain uses TRBV3-1 (or the pseudogene TRBV3-2) with TRBJ2-7, with 8 bases that match TRBD2. With V trimmed by 4 bases and J by 4 bases, 9 bases remained unmatched. This CDR3 comprises 15 residues. Germline V gives CDR1 LGHDT, CDR2 YNNKEL (reference sequence).

The V gene is TRBV5-8, the J gene TRBJ1-4; D is unresolved. Germline lookup yields CDR1 SGHTS and CDR2 YDEGEE. The CDR3 has 18 amino acids. V shed 4 bases and J shed 0 bases, with 19 bases lying between them. The CDR3 bases are TGTGCCAGCAGCGCCCTTTTTGGGGAAACTCCAACTAATGAAAAACTGTTTTTT. The encoded protein is CASSALFGETPTNEKLFF.

The V gene is TRBV6-5, the J gene TRBJ1-2; TRBD1 might be the D (5 bases). The germline V and J ends were trimmed by 4 bases and 7 bases, with 10 bases remaining between them. Germline-derived CDR1 and CDR2 are MNHEY and SVGAGI. The CDR3 length is 12 residues. CDR3 nucleotides: TGTGCCAGCAGTTCCATTGGGGGTGGCTACACCTTC. Translation: CASSSIGGGYTF.

The gene calls are TRBV4-2 and TRBJ1-1; tentatively, D is TRBD1 (5 bases). CDR1 and CDR2 from the germline V gene are LGHNA and YNFKEQ. V was trimmed by 0 bases and J by 1 base, leaving 15 bases between them. CDR3 length: 17 residues. The CDR3 nucleotides read TGTGCCAGCAGCCAAGATCGGCAGGGAACCGCGAACACTGAAGCTTTCTTT. This gives the protein CASSQDRQGTANTEAFF.

This clone was observed a single time. The gene calls are TRBV28 and TRBJ2-3, with D perhaps TRBD2 (5 bases). Trimming took 2 bases from V and 0 from J, leaving 9 bases between them. Germline CDR1 MDHEN, CDR2 SYDVKM. The CDR3 extends over 15 amino acids. This CDR3 reads CASSLGGSSTDTQYF. CDR3 in DNA: TGTGCCAGCAGTTTAGGCGGGTCTAGCACAGATACGCAGTATTTT.

This sequence joins TRBV6-6 and TRBJ2-2, with unresolved D. The CDR3 spans 14 residues. The V end was cut by 11 bases, the J end by 2 bases, with 15 bases between. CDR1 is MNHNY, CDR2 SVGAGI, per germline (reference sequence). Here the CDR3 reads CASGLDGNTGELFF. The CDR3 DNA reads TGTGCCTCCGGTCTAGACGGTAACACCGGGGAGCTGTTTTTT.

The rearrangement uses TRBV27 and TRBJ2-5; 8 nucleotides match TRBD2. With V trimmed by 3 bases and J by 5 bases, 11 bases remained unmatched. Germline V lookup: CDR1 MNHEY, CDR2 SMNVEV (reference sequence). The CDR3 spans 16 residues. CDR3 nucleotide sequence: TGTGCCAGCAGTTTTTTGGGACTAGGGTCCTGGGAGACCCAGTACTTC. This sequence encodes CASSFLGLGSWETQYF.

The chain has TRBV6-1 and TRBJ1-3, with a tentative D call TRBD1 (5 bases). Germline CDR1 and CDR2: MNHNS and SASEGT. Deletions cut 6 bases from V and 4 bases from J, with 13 bases between. The CDR3 spans 14 residues. The CDR3 DNA reads as TGTGCCAGCAGAAGTAAGGGGCCGGGAAACACCATATATTTT. The encoded protein is CASRSKGPGNTIYF.

This clone occurred once. The V gene is TRBV4-1, the J gene TRBJ1-1; a weak D match, TRBD1 (5 bases). V was clipped by 7 bases and J by 2 bases, with 14 bases between them. The CDR3 contains 14 residues. CDR1 is MGHRA, CDR2 YSYEKL, per germline. The CDR3: CASTQGTFNTEAFF. CDR3 sequence (DNA): TGCGCCAGCACCCAGGGCACATTTAACACTGAAGCTTTCTTT.

The J gene is TRBJ1-2, the V gene TRBV29-1; D is unresolved. There are 13 residues in the CDR3. The V gene lost 4 bases and the J gene lost 2 bases, with 11 bases spanning the gap. CDR1 and CDR2 (germline): SQVTM, ANQGSEA. CDR3 bases: TGCAGCGTTGTTCATTTGGAGAACTATGGCTACACCTTC. Encoded protein: CSVVHLENYGYTF.

The V call is TRBV3-1 (or the pseudogene TRBV3-2), the J call TRBJ1-1; a possible D gene is TRBD1 (5 bases). V dropped 8 bases and J dropped 2 bases, with 6 bases sitting between them. This CDR3 contains 11 residues. The V gene's germline CDR1 is LGHDT and CDR2 YNNKEL (reference sequence). Written as DNA, the CDR3 is TGTGCCAGCCGGGGCAACACTGAAGCTTTCTTT. Its protein is CASRGNTEAFF.

The rearrangement joins TRBV2 to TRBJ2-5; TRBD1 aligns across 8 bases. The CDR3 length is 14 residues. Unmatched junction bases numbered 3, after V lost 4 bases and J lost 2 bases. Germline CDR1 SNHLY, CDR2 FYNNEI. The CDR3 is CASSGDRGQETQYF. The CDR3 DNA reads TGTGCCAGCAGTGGTGACAGGGGACAAGAGACCCAGTACTTC. The whole variable domain, filled in from reference TRBV2 and TRBJ2-5, reads EPEVTQTPSHQVTQMGQEVILRCVPISNHLYFYWYRQILGQKVEFLVSFYNNEISEKSEIFDDQFSVERPDGSNFTLKIRSTKLEDSAMYFCASSGDRGQETQYFGPGTRLLVL.

The rearrangement links TRBV3-1 (or the pseudogene TRBV3-2) to TRBJ2-7; D unclear. Germline-derived CDR1 and CDR2 are LGHDT and YNNKEL (reference sequence). V lost 3 bases to trimming and J lost 7 bases, with 16 bases between them. The CDR3 runs 14 residues. The CDR3 loop reads CASSQGSYAQEQYF. CDR3 nucleotide sequence: TGTGCCAGCAGCCAGGGATCTTATGCGCAAGAGCAGTACTTC.

The V call is TRBV7-9, the J call TRBJ1-2, with 7 bases identical to TRBD1. This CDR3 region has 13 residues. V shed 4 bases, J shed 4 bases, and the junction held 3 bases outside the gene matches. Per germline, CDR1 SEHNR and CDR2 FQNEAQ (reference sequence). CDR3 in amino acids: CASSSGQTYGYTF. The CDR3 DNA reads TGTGCCAGCAGCTCGGGACAGACCTATGGCTACACCTTC.